The 18 T cell receptor beta chains presented below share a single source sample, sequenced in a study of Ad26.COV2.S vaccination and SARS-CoV-2 variants. The treatment is: some 20 received Ad26.COV2.S at low or high dose, single or two shots; about 5 received placebo; per-sample allocation not given. Specimen acquisition occurred on day 63 following the initial vaccine or placebo injection. Clones were sequenced by immunoSEQ multiplex PCR, and TCRdb holds only the in-frame ones, with some missing. This sample has hundreds of thousands of clones, with more than 70% found just once. The sequences come from peripheral blood, collected in a trial of Ad26.COV2.S vaccine versus placebo. The receptor set was obtained from a person aged 18-60 years who received the Ad26.COV2.S COVID-19 vaccine or a placebo.

V usage is TRBV7-8 and J usage is TRBJ2-2; 7 bases agree with TRBD1. Unmatched junction bases numbered 8, after V lost 5 bases and J lost 2 bases. Looked up from germline, CDR1 is SGHVS and CDR2 is FQNEAQ. This CDR3 contains 16 residues. CDR3 nucleotide sequence: TGTGCCAGCAGCACCTCGGGACAGCTTAACACCGGGGAGCTGTTTTTT. Its translation is CASSTSGQLNTGELFF.

The rearrangement joins TRBV6-5 to TRBJ1-5; D remains ambiguous. Deletions cut 2 bases from V and 4 bases from J, with 6 bases between. Germline V CDR1 and CDR2: MNHEY, SVGAGI. The CDR3 is made up of 13 amino acids. The CDR3 reads CASSYLENQPQHF. DNA of the CDR3: TGTGCCAGCAGTTACCTAGAGAATCAGCCCCAGCATTTT.

The CDR3 DNA sequence: TGCGCCAGCAGCCAAGATGGGGACAGGGGGTATAATTCACCCCTCCACTTT. Amino acids: CASSQDGDRGYNSPLHF. The chain employs TRBV4-3 and TRBJ1-6, with 11 nucleotides matching TRBD1. Looked up from germline, CDR1 is LGHNA and CDR2 is YSLEER. J gave up 4 bases and V 0 bases, and 2 bases lay outside the gene matches. The CDR3 covers 17 residues.

The gene calls are TRBV5-6 and TRBJ1-4; TRBD1 matches 7 bases. The CDR3 runs to 15 residues. J gave up 2 bases and V 2 bases, and 3 bases lay outside the gene matches. CDR1 is SGHDT, CDR2 YYEEEE, per germline. The CDR3 bases are TGTGCCAGCAGCTTAAGGGGACAGACTAATGAAAAACTGTTTTTT. Translation gives CASSLRGQTNEKLFF.

This clone was seen once. This sequence joins TRBV5-5 and TRBJ2-7; D tentatively reads TRBD1 or TRBD2 (5 bases each). The CDR3 is made up of 15 amino acids. Looked up from germline, CDR1 is SGHKS and CDR2 is YYEKEE (reference sequence). Trimming removed 0 bases from V and 0 bases from J, with 10 bases in between. DNA for the CDR3: TGTGCCAGCAGCTTGGGGGACGTGAGCTCCTACGAGCAGTACTTC. Its protein is CASSLGDVSSYEQYF.

This clone was detected once. V and J are TRBV27 and TRBJ2-1, with TRBD1 matching over 7 bases. Losses at the gene ends were 4 bases for V and 6 bases for J; bases not matched to a gene: 21. Germline CDR1 and CDR2: MNHEY and SMNVEV (reference sequence). CDR3 length equals 19 residues. The DNA for the CDR3 is TGTGCCAGCAGTTCTTTTGAGACAGGGCAAACAAGGGAAAGCAATGAGCAGTTCTTC. This sequence encodes CASSSFETGQTRESNEQFF.

The J gene is TRBJ2-5, the V gene TRBV11-3, with TRBD1 identical over 9 bases. Trimming cost V 5 bases and J 5 bases; bases outside gene matches: 9. CDR1 SGHNT and CDR2 YENEEA come from the germline V gene. This CDR3 region has 15 residues. The CDR3 spells CASSTRTGGEETQYF. CDR3 coding DNA: TGTGCCAGCAGCACCCGTACAGGGGGCGAGGAGACCCAGTACTTC. Complete variable domain (other parts from reference TRBV11-3 and TRBJ2-5): EAGVVQSPRYKIIEKKQPVAFWCNPISGHNTLYWYLQNLGQGPELLIRYENEEAVDDSQLPKDRFSAERLKGVDSTLKIQPAELGDSAVYLCASSTRTGGEETQYFGPGTRLLVL.

Remarks on this clone: The sample contains more than one DNA sequence encoding this CDR3. The chain employs TRBV24-1 and TRBJ1-5; D is unresolved. CDR3 length equals 12 residues. Germline CDR1 and CDR2: KGHDR and SFDVKD. V was cut by 0 bases and J by 4 bases, with 0 bases left in between. The CDR3 nucleotides are TGTGCCACCAGTGATTTGAATCAGCCCCAGCATTTT. Amino acids: CATSDLNQPQHF.

As regards this clone: Different DNA sequences within this sample yield the same CDR3. The rearrangement links TRBV30 to TRBJ1-1, with 8 bases that match TRBD1. The germline CDR1 and CDR2 sequences are GTSNPN and SVGIG (reference sequence). V gave up 5 bases and J gave up 5 bases; unmatched junction bases: 4. The CDR3 is 12 residues long. The CDR3: CAWDRGRTEAFF. CDR3 DNA sequence: TGTGCCTGGGACAGGGGTCGGACTGAAGCTTTCTTT.

V is TRBV7-8 and J is TRBJ1-1, with D possibly being TRBD1 (5 bases). The CDR3 runs 16 residues. The germline V and J ends were trimmed by 5 bases and 4 bases, with 20 bases remaining between them. Germline V gene data show CDR1 as SGHVS and CDR2 as FQNEAQ. The CDR3 DNA sequence: TGTGCCAGCAGCCCTAGGTCGGGGGGAGTTGGCACTGAAGCTTTCTTT. It encodes CASSPRSGGVGTEAFF.

V usage is TRBV11-2 and J usage is TRBJ2-1; 10 positions match TRBD2. Germline V gene lookup returns CDR1 SGHAT and CDR2 FQNNGV. CDR3 length: 17 residues. Losses at the gene ends were 0 bases for V and 5 bases for J; bases not matched to a gene: 7. CDR3 residues: CASSLEPSGSHDNEQFF. CDR3 nucleotide sequence: TGTGCCAGCAGCTTAGAACCTAGCGGGAGTCACGACAATGAGCAGTTCTTC.

This rearrangement joins TRBV25-1 to TRBJ1-2; D not certain. Germline CDR1 reads MGHDK; CDR2 reads SYGVNS. Trimming stripped 2 bases from V and 4 bases from J, with 11 bases between. This CDR3 region has 14 residues. The chain's CDR3 is CASSEIWNTYGYTF. Written as DNA, the CDR3 is TGTGCCAGCAGTGAAATTTGGAACACCTATGGCTACACCTTC.

The chain's CDR3 is CASSYRKGEQYF. As DNA, the CDR3 is TGTGCCAGCAGTTACCGTAAGGGGGAGCAGTACTTC. This rearrangement joins TRBV6-5 to TRBJ2-7, with a weak D call TRBD1 (5 bases). Trimming pared 2 bases from V and 7 bases from J, leaving 9 bases between. The CDR3 has 12 residues. Germline V gives CDR1 MNHEY, CDR2 SVGAGI.

As for this clone: Other DNA sequences of this sample code for an identical CDR3. The genes are TRBV12-3 or TRBV12-4 and TRBJ1-2; D remains unclear. This CDR3 region has 13 residues. The V end lost 9 bases, the J end lost 2 bases, and 13 bases lay between the germline ends. The CDR3 is CASSLRENYGYTF. The CDR3 DNA reads as TGTGCCAGTTCCTTGCGGGAAAACTATGGCTACACCTTC.

CDR3 bases: TGTGCCAGCAGCCGGATCGGGGGCCCGTTTAAGACCCAGTACTTC. Encoded protein: CASSRIGGPFKTQYF. The V gene is TRBV27, the J gene TRBJ2-5, with D perhaps given as TRBD1 or TRBD2 (6 bases each). Trimming removed 6 bases at V and 6 bases at J, with 20 bases between. Germline assignment: CDR1 MNHEY and CDR2 SMNVEV (reference sequence). CDR3 size: 15 residues.

A few counts support this clone. The chain employs TRBV5-1 and TRBJ1-1, with a tentative D call TRBD1 (5 bases). The CDR3 covers 14 residues. Deletions cut 4 bases from V and 2 bases from J, with 12 bases between. The germline gives CDR1 SGHRS, CDR2 YFSETQ. CDR3 nucleotides: TGCGCCAGCAGCCCGGGGCCTGGAAACACTGAAGCTTTCTTT. As protein: CASSPGPGNTEAFF.

The chain links TRBV2 to TRBJ2-3; the D is unclear. The CDR3 length is 12 residues. Germline assignment: CDR1 SNHLY and CDR2 FYNNEI. With 5 bases removed from V and 5 bases from J, the gap between germline ends came to 8 bases. The CDR3 coding sequence is TGTGCCAGCAGTCAGGTCAGAGATACGCAGTATTTT. It specifies CASSQVRDTQYF. The complete variable domain, with remaining parts taken from reference TRBV2 and TRBJ2-3, reads EPEVTQTPSHQVTQMGQEVILRCVPISNHLYFYWYRQILGQKVEFLVSFYNNEISEKSEIFDDQFSVERPDGSNFTLKIRSTKLEDSAMYFCASSQVRDTQYFGPGTRLTVL.

The chain joins TRBV10-3 to TRBJ1-6, with 7 bases lining up with TRBD1. The ends lost 10 bases at V and 9 bases at J; junction bases unmatched: 12. This CDR3 has 14 amino acids. Germline assignment: CDR1 ENHRY and CDR2 SYGVKD. CDR3 nucleotide sequence: TGTGCCACCCAGACAGGGATGTTTTCTTCACCCCTCCACTTT. This translates into CATQTGMFSSPLHF.